Shown below are 7 T cell receptor beta chains from a single sample sequenced in a study of cytomegalovirus exposure and HLA in healthy donors. The PCR contained 60 Vbeta and 13 Jbeta primers. Profiling relied on immunoSEQ multiplex PCR, and the TCRdb table lists in-frame clones only, not all of them. This table has roughly 120,000 clones, under 80% appearing once. Source material: PBMCs. The receptors stem from a woman in her fifties or sixties in good health and CMV-seropositive.

This sequence joins TRBV15 and TRBJ2-7; 12 positions agree with TRBD1. V lost 5 bases to trimming and J lost 5 bases; unmatched junction nucleotides: 4. Germline CDR1 is LNHNV and CDR2 is YYDKDF (reference sequence). This CDR3 region has 14 residues. CDR3 in DNA: TGTGCCACCAGCCGCGGGACAGGGGGCGACGAGCAGTACTTC. Encoded protein: CATSRGTGGDEQYF.

In this sample, this clone turned up once. This rearrangement joins TRBV7-3 to TRBJ2-3; the match to TRBD2 covers 12 bases. Germline assignment: CDR1 SGHTA and CDR2 FQGTGA. This CDR3 contains 16 residues. V lost 4 bases and J lost 3; bases outside the gene matches: 5. The CDR3 DNA reads as TGTGCCAGCAGCTCTGGACTAGCGGGGAATACAGATACGCAGTATTTT. Protein: CASSSGLAGNTDTQYF.

The J gene is TRBJ2-5, the V gene TRBV5-1; D might be TRBD1 (5 bases). The J call may be incorrect, as the DNA end agrees better with TRBJ2-7. There are 12 residues in the CDR3. The germline V gene has CDR1 SGHRS and CDR2 YFSETQ. The CDR3 DNA follows: TGCGCCAGCAGCACCCAGGGAAACGAGCAGTACTTC. This codes for CASSTQGNEQYF.

The CDR3 nucleotides read TGTGCCAGTAGTATCTGGCAGGGAGGCGGCTACACCTTC. This translates into CASSIWQGGGYTF. This chain connects TRBV19 to TRBJ1-2; TRBD1 might be the D (5 bases). Trimming cost V 3 bases and J 8 bases, with 13 bases left between them. The CDR3 contains 13 residues. Germline assignment: CDR1 LNHDA and CDR2 SQIVND (reference sequence).

J is TRBJ2-3 and V is TRBV5-1, with 11 bases matching TRBD2. V dropped 4 bases and J dropped 6; count of bases not matched to a gene: 7. The CDR3 contains 15 residues. The germline gives CDR1 SGHRS, CDR2 YFSETQ. The CDR3 loop reads CASSPGTSGRDTQYF. For the CDR3, the DNA is TGCGCCAGCAGCCCCGGGACTAGCGGCCGTGATACGCAGTATTTT.

The table lists this clone with a few counts. The gene calls are TRBV9 and TRBJ2-2; D might be TRBD2 (5 bases). The CDR3 consists of 14 residues. The germline V and J ends were trimmed by 4 bases and 4 bases, with 11 bases remaining between them. CDR1 is SGDLS, CDR2 YYNGEE, per germline. CDR3 residues: CASSTRGSTGELFF. For the CDR3, the DNA is TGTGCCAGCAGCACCCGGGGATCCACCGGGGAGCTGTTTTTT.

V usage is TRBV14 and J usage is TRBJ1-3, with 7 bases that match TRBD1. CDR3 length equals 16 residues. With 1 base clipped from V and 3 bases from J, the junction kept 6 bases outside the gene matches. Germline CDR1 reads SGHDN; CDR2 reads FVKESK. The CDR3 nucleotides read TGTGCCAGCAGCCAAGCCCCGACAGGGTTTGGAAACACCATATATTTT. Translation: CASSQAPTGFGNTIYF.